Listed below are T cell receptor beta chains from one sample, sequenced in a study of early T cells in non-severe SARS-CoV-2 infection. TCRdb used MiXCR to reprocess the 5' RACE reads, holding one entry per CDR3 protein. This repertoire shows tens of thousands of distinct CDR3 sequences, over 9.5% found once; its top ten account for 5% to 6.5%. Source material: whole blood. These receptors came from an adult who was a healthcare worker with PCR-confirmed SARS-CoV-2 infection or an uninfected control (not recorded which). Each CDR3 is given with its conserved first and last residue. D genes are given only for firm matches. Part of the rows lack a size; the others show once, few, many or a class for expanded clones.

TRBJ2-3	TRBV7-3	NA	TRBD2	TGTGCCAGCGCCATGACGGGGGGGCTTTCTACGCAGTATTTT	CASAMTGGLSTQYF
TRBJ2-3	TRBV7-3	NA	TRBD2	TGTGCCAGCAGCTTAATGAGCGGGGGGACAGATACGCAGTATTTT	CASSLMSGGTDTQYF
TRBJ1-1	TRBV14	many	NA	TGTGCCAGCAGCCTGAGGGAGAACACTGAAGCTTTCTTT	CASSLRENTEAFF
TRBJ2-7	TRBV5-5	many	NA	TGTGCCAGCAGCTTGTATGACAGGGAGCAGTACTTC	CASSLYDREQYF
TRBJ2-3	TRBV4-2	many	NA	TGTGCCAGCAGCCAAGGCCCCGCGGGGAGCACAGATACGCAGTATTTT	CASSQGPAGSTDTQYF
TRBJ2-7	TRBV5-6	few	TRBD1	TGTGCCAGCAGACAACAGGGCGACAGGGGGCGTTACGAGCAGTACTTC	CASRQQGDRGRYEQYF
TRBJ1-1	TRBV5-5	many	TRBD1	TGTGCCAGCAGCTTTTCAGGGGGGGAAACTGAAGCTTTCTTT	CASSFSGGETEAFF
TRBJ2-7	TRBV12-3/TRBV12-4	many	TRBD1	TGTGCCAGCAGCCGGGGTTCCGGGACAGGGATGGGCGAGCAGTACTTC	CASSRGSGTGMGEQYF
TRBJ2-5	TRBV6-5	few	TRBD1	TGTGCCAGCAGAAAAATACCGGGACAGGGCCTAGAGACCCAGTACTTC	CASRKIPGQGLETQYF
TRBJ1-1	TRBV5-4	many	TRBD1	TGTGCCAGCAGCCTGAGGACAGGAGAGAACACTGAAGCTTTCTTT	CASSLRTGENTEAFF
TRBJ2-1	TRBV7-6	NA	NA	TGTGCCAGCAGCTTAGACCCAGGGGTCGATGAGCAGTTCTTC	CASSLDPGVDEQFF
TRBJ2-4	TRBV2	many	NA	TGTGCCAGCAGTGTTGGTGAACTAGCCAAAAACATTCAGTACTTC	CASSVGELAKNIQYF
TRBJ1-1	TRBV29-1	few	NA	TGCAGCGTCGCTCCGGCCCCGGGGAACACTGAAGCTTTCTTT	CSVAPAPGNTEAFF
TRBJ1-1	TRBV3-1	once	NA	TGTGCCAGCAGCCTCGAGACAGCGAACACTGAAGCTTTCTTT	CASSLETANTEAFF
TRBJ1-1	TRBV5-5	few	NA	TGTGCCAGCAGCTTCCGGCTTGGCACTGAAGTTTTCTTT	CASSFRLGTEVFF
TRBJ2-1	TRBV11-3	NA	NA	TGTGCCAGCAGCTCCTCATCTGCTGAGCAGTTCTTC	CASSSSSAEQFF
TRBJ2-2	TRBV13	NA	NA	TGTGCCAGCAGCTTAAGGTCCGGGGAGCTGTTTTTT	CASSLRSGELFF
TRBJ2-2	TRBV11-2	few	NA	TGTGCCAGCAGCTTAGAAAGGGGCGGGGAGCTGTTTTTT	CASSLERGGELFF
TRBJ2-7	TRBV12-3/TRBV12-4	many	TRBD2	TGTGCCAGCAGTTCGAGACTAGCGGGAGTATACGAGCAGTACTTC	CASSSRLAGVYEQYF
TRBJ2-1	TRBV29-1	few	NA	TGCAGCGTTGAAGACAGCCTCGGAGAGCAGTTCTTC	CSVEDSLGEQFF
TRBJ1-3	TRBV9	NA	NA	TGTGCCAGCAGCCCAGGGTGGGCGGAGGCTGGAAACACCATATATTTT	CASSPGWAEAGNTIYF
TRBJ1-2	TRBV12-3/TRBV12-4	NA	NA	TGTGCCAGCAGCCCCTCGCGCCGAAACTATGGCTACACCTTC	CASSPSRRNYGYTF
TRBJ2-3	TRBV29-1	NA	TRBD1	TGCAGCGTGGGACAGGGGATCCCGGATACGCAGTATTTT	CSVGQGIPDTQYF
TRBJ1-4	TRBV7-9	NA	NA	TGTGCCACCCGCCCCGGTGAAAAACTGTTTTTT	CATRPGEKLFF